The 26 T cell receptor beta chains below were found in one sample sequenced in a study of technical replicates of blood from four donors. Measured with immunoSEQ multiplex PCR; TCRdb has only the in-frame clones, and not every one. Of under 80,000 clones listed, roughly 96% are singletons. Sequencing was carried out using T cells isolated from PBMCs. The source of these receptors is a human donor in good health.

This CDR3 is CASSLVGARNEQFF. DNA of the CDR3: TGTGCCAGCAGCTTAGTTGGGGCTCGCAATGAGCAGTTCTTC. The V and J genes are TRBV11-3 and TRBJ2-1; perhaps TRBD1 as D (5 bases). The CDR3 runs 14 residues. V lost 1 base to trimming and J lost 6 bases, with 10 bases between them. CDR1 and CDR2 from the germline V gene are SGHNT and YENEEA.

The V call is TRBV6-5, the J call TRBJ1-5, with TRBD1 identical over 8 bases. The CDR3 length is 15 residues. CDR1 is MNHEY and CDR2 is SVGAGI in the germline V gene. Unmatched junction bases numbered 5, after V lost 7 bases and J lost 0 bases. This chain's CDR3 is CASTPDRASNQPQHF. Here the CDR3 DNA reads TGTGCCAGCACCCCGGACAGGGCTAGCAATCAGCCCCAGCATTTT.

This clone was recorded only once. The V gene is TRBV6-1, the J gene TRBJ2-7; 9 positions match TRBD1. Trimming cost V 0 bases and J 3 bases; bases outside gene matches: 3. Germline assignment: CDR1 MNHNS and CDR2 SASEGT. This CDR3 is built from 15 residues. The CDR3 loop is CASSEAETGGYEQYF. In nucleotides, the CDR3 is TGTGCCAGCAGTGAAGCTGAGACAGGGGGCTACGAGCAGTACTTC.

The CDR3 DNA reads as TGTGCCATCAGTGAGTCGGTCGGAGGCTACGAGCAGTACTTC. As protein: CAISESVGGYEQYF. The V call is TRBV10-3, the J call TRBJ2-7, with a weak D call TRBD2 (5 bases). The CDR3 covers 14 residues. The germline V gene has CDR1 ENHRY and CDR2 SYGVKD. V dropped 0 bases and J dropped 3 bases, with 9 bases sitting between them.

The chain links TRBV4-1 to TRBJ2-7; a possible D gene is TRBD2 (5 bases). CDR1 is MGHRA and CDR2 is YSYEKL in the germline V gene. This CDR3 comprises 18 residues. V gave up 4 bases and J gave up 0 bases, with 22 bases separating them. The CDR3 loop reads CASSLLQGGMESSYEQYF. Here the CDR3 DNA reads TGCGCCAGCAGCCTCCTACAAGGAGGAATGGAGAGCTCCTACGAGCAGTACTTC.

This clone is a singleton in its sample. The chain employs TRBV19 and TRBJ1-1; D gene unclear. Germline CDR1 and CDR2: LNHDA and SQIVND (reference sequence). The CDR3 has 13 amino acids. V was pared by 6 bases and J by 0 bases, with 8 bases between. CDR3 residues: CASREGMNTEAFF. CDR3 sequence (DNA): TGTGCCAGTAGGGAGGGTATGAACACTGAAGCTTTCTTT.

The chain recombines TRBV7-9 with TRBJ2-5; D is perhaps TRBD2 (7 bases). CDR1 SEHNR and CDR2 FQNEAQ come from the germline V gene (reference sequence). CDR3 size: 16 residues. V was pared by 4 bases and J by 3 bases, with 18 bases between. The CDR3 spells CASSSPEGGVEETQYF. CDR3 sequence (DNA): TGTGCCAGCAGCTCCCCGGAGGGGGGGGTGGAAGAGACCCAGTACTTC. Full variable domain (missing parts from reference TRBV7-9 and TRBJ2-5): DTGVSQNPRHKITKRGQNVTFRCDPISEHNRLYWYRQTLGQGPEFLTYFQNEAQLEKSRLLSDRFSAERPKGSFSTLEIQRTEQGDSAMYLCASSSPEGGVEETQYFGPGTRLLVL.

The chain combines TRBV13 with TRBJ1-1, with 7 bases aligning to TRBD1. J gave up 0 bases and V 0 bases, and 4 bases lay outside the gene matches. Germline V gene lookup returns CDR1 PRHDT and CDR2 FYEKMQ (reference sequence). The CDR3 runs 16 residues. DNA of the CDR3: TGTGCCAGCAGCTTAGGCGGGACAGCCATGAACACTGAAGCTTTCTTT. It codes for CASSLGGTAMNTEAFF.

V and J are TRBV18 and TRBJ2-7, with TRBD1 matching 9 bases. This CDR3 region has 16 residues. CDR1 and CDR2 (germline): KGHSH, LQKENI. Losses at the gene ends were 6 bases for V and 3 bases for J; bases not matched to a gene: 12. CDR3 DNA sequence: TGTGCCAGCTCCCGCACCCCCGGGACAGGGCTCTACGAGCAGTACTTC. Amino acids: CASSRTPGTGLYEQYF. The variable domain in full, completed from reference TRBV18 and TRBJ2-7, reads NAGVMQNPRHLVRRRGQEARLRCSPMKGHSHVYWYRQLPEEGLKFMVYLQKENIIDESGMPKERFSAEFPKEGPSILRIQQVVRGDSAAYFCASSRTPGTGLYEQYFGPGTRLTVT.

CDR3 sequence (DNA): TGTGCCAGCAAAGTAAGGAGCTCCTATAATTCACCCCTCCACTTT. Its translation: CASKVRSSYNSPLHF. The V gene is TRBV2, the J gene TRBJ1-6; D call uncertain. Germline V gene data show CDR1 as SNHLY and CDR2 as FYNNEI. V gave up 7 bases and J gave up 0 bases, with 10 bases separating them. CDR3 size: 15 residues.

The chain combines TRBV6-5 with TRBJ1-2; D not certain. CDR3 size: 12 residues. Per the germline V gene, CDR1 is MNHEY and CDR2 is SVGAGI. V was trimmed by 10 bases and J by 2 bases, leaving 11 bases between them. CDR3 region: CATVRGNYGYTF. DNA of the CDR3: TGTGCCACCGTTCGGGGAAACTATGGCTACACCTTC.

The chain joins TRBV7-3 to TRBJ2-1; D might be TRBD2 (6 bases). The CDR3 contains 14 residues. Trimming left V 6 bases short and J 4 bases short, with 13 bases between. Germline V gene lookup returns CDR1 SGHTA and CDR2 FQGTGA. Here the CDR3 reads CASRRAGNYNEQFF. The CDR3 DNA is TGTGCCAGCAGGCGGGCGGGGAATTACAATGAGCAGTTCTTC.

This clone was observed once. The gene calls are TRBV28 and TRBJ1-1; 8 nucleotides agree with TRBD1. Unmatched junction bases numbered 6, after V lost 3 bases and J lost 0 bases. In germline, CDR1 is MDHEN, CDR2 SYDVKM. The CDR3 totals 16 residues. The CDR3 bases are TGTGCCAGCAGTTTCAGGGGGCCTCTTGTGAACACTGAAGCTTTCTTT. Translating it yields CASSFRGPLVNTEAFF.

The chain recombines TRBV6-5 with TRBJ2-2, with D hard to call. The length of the CDR3 is 12 residues. The germline V gene encodes CDR1 MNHEY and CDR2 SVGAGI. V was cut by 5 bases and J by 1 base, with 2 bases left in between. The CDR3 is CASSQNTGELFF. The CDR3, as DNA: TGTGCCAGCAGTCAGAACACCGGGGAGCTGTTTTTT.

This clone is a singleton in its sample. The chain carries TRBV10-3 and TRBJ2-1; TRBD2 matches at 10 bases. With 5 bases clipped from V and 9 bases from J, the junction kept 7 bases outside the gene matches. The CDR3 spans 14 residues. Germline assignment: CDR1 ENHRY and CDR2 SYGVKD. The CDR3 here is CAISRASGSGEQFF. As DNA, the CDR3 is TGTGCCATCAGTCGAGCTAGCGGGAGCGGTGAGCAGTTCTTC.

This chain links TRBV29-1 with TRBJ2-1; 8 nucleotides align to TRBD1. Germline values: CDR1 SQVTM, CDR2 ANQGSEA. J gave up 8 bases and V 6 bases, and 9 bases lay outside the gene matches. The CDR3 contains 13 residues. This chain's CDR3 is CSVTGAMRDEQFF. The CDR3 bases are TGCAGCGTGACAGGGGCCATGAGGGATGAGCAGTTCTTC.

This chain uses TRBV28 with TRBJ2-5; D is unclear. The germline V gene encodes CDR1 MDHEN and CDR2 SYDVKM. V was trimmed by 2 bases and J by 0 bases, leaving 10 bases between them. The CDR3 is 15 amino acids. CDR3 in amino acids: CASSLRLSDQETQYF. The CDR3 DNA follows: TGTGCCAGCAGTTTACGATTGTCAGACCAAGAGACCCAGTACTTC.

This chain links TRBV28 with TRBJ1-5; no reliable D call. From germline, CDR1 is MDHEN and CDR2 SYDVKM. Trimming removed 7 bases at V and 0 bases at J, with 7 bases between. The CDR3 sequence is 13 residues long. The CDR3: CASTVHSNQPQHF. CDR3 coding DNA: TGTGCCAGCACGGTTCATAGCAATCAGCCCCAGCATTTT.

The rearrangement uses TRBV5-1 and TRBJ2-7; D perhaps matches TRBD2 (5 bases). The CDR3 totals 14 residues. Trimming cost V 1 base and J 4 bases, with 12 bases left between them. CDR1 and CDR2 (germline): SGHRS, YFSETQ. The CDR3 coding sequence is TGCGCCAGCAGCTTGCCCGGGGTCGGTTACGAGCAGTACTTC. This gives the protein CASSLPGVGYEQYF.

This chain connects TRBV11-2 to TRBJ1-5; a weak D match, TRBD1 (5 bases). CDR3 length equals 12 residues. From germline, CDR1 is SGHAT and CDR2 FQNNGV. Trimming pared 3 bases from V and 15 bases from J, leaving 15 bases between. CDR3 region: CASSFTGEGLHF. DNA for the CDR3: TGTGCCAGCAGCTTCACCGGGGAGGGGTTGCATTTT.

This chain's CDR3 is CASSRWRVSMNTEAFF. The CDR3 DNA sequence: TGTGCCAGCAGTCGGTGGAGGGTCTCTATGAACACTGAAGCTTTCTTT. The genes are TRBV28 and TRBJ1-1; no firm D call. Germline CDR1 is MDHEN and CDR2 is SYDVKM. V was pared by 5 bases and J by 0 bases, with 16 bases between. This CDR3 comprises 16 residues.

The V and J genes are TRBV10-2 and TRBJ2-1, with D maybe TRBD2 (6 bases). V lost 6 bases and J lost 8, with 20 bases in between. Germline V gene data show CDR1 as WSHSY and CDR2 as SAAADI. The CDR3 is 15 residues long. CDR3 in amino acids: CASRPHPGVLDEQFF. CDR3 DNA: TGCGCCAGCAGACCTCACCCGGGGGTTCTGGATGAGCAGTTCTTC.

The V and J genes are TRBV19 and TRBJ1-5; unclear D gene. Germline V gene sequence: CDR1 LNHDA, CDR2 SQIVND (reference sequence). The CDR3 has 18 amino acids. V lost 1 base to trimming and J lost 0 bases, with 16 bases between them. CDR3 protein: CASSIAPQNHYSNQPQHF. CDR3 sequence (DNA): TGTGCCAGTAGTATAGCGCCGCAGAATCACTATAGCAATCAGCCCCAGCATTTT.

The gene calls are TRBV20-1 and TRBJ2-5; maybe TRBD1 (5 bases). Trimming took 6 bases from V and 4 from J, leaving 9 bases between them. The CDR3 is made up of 11 amino acids. Germline-derived CDR1 and CDR2 are DFQATT and SNEGSKA (reference sequence). The CDR3 DNA sequence: TGCAGTGCAGGACAAATAGAGACCCAGTACTTC. Its translation: CSAGQIETQYF.

The chain joins TRBV28 to TRBJ1-5; 11 nucleotides line up with TRBD1. The CDR3 covers 16 residues. Germline V CDR1 and CDR2: MDHEN, SYDVKM. Trimming took 4 bases from V and 4 from J; bases not matched to a gene: 6. CDR3 amino acids: CASSSVGQGGNQPQHF. The CDR3 DNA reads as TGTGCCAGCAGTTCGGTGGGACAGGGGGGAAATCAGCCCCAGCATTTT.

The V call is TRBV7-9, the J call TRBJ2-3, with a tentative D call TRBD2 (6 bases). This CDR3 comprises 16 residues. Germline V gene data show CDR1 as SEHNR and CDR2 as FQNEAQ (reference sequence). V was trimmed by 4 bases and J by 10 bases, leaving 24 bases between them. The CDR3 region is CASSSLNGGAPRAQYF. The CDR3 region has the DNA TGTGCCAGCAGCTCCTTGAATGGCGGGGCTCCCCGAGCGCAGTATTTT.